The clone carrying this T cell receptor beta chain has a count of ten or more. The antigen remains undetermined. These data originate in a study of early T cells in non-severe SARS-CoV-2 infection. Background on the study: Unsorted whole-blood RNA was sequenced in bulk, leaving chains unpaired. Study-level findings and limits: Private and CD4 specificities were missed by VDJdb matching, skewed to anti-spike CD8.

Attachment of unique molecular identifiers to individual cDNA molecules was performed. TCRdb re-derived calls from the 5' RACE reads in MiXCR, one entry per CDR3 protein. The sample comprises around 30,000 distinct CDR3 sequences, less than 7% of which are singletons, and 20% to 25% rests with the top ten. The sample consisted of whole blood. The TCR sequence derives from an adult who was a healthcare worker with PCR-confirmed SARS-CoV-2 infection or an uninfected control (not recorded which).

This CDR3 reads CASTASGAAYEQYF. CDR3 bases: TGTGCCAGCACCGCTAGCGGGGCCGCCTACGAGCAGTACTTC. The chain joins TRBV2 to TRBJ2-7, with 9 bases fitting TRBD2. Germline lookup yields CDR1 SNHLY and CDR2 FYNNEI. This CDR3 has 14 residues. The V segment lost 7 bases and the J segment 2 bases; nucleotides outside the gene matches: 6.